One sample yielded the 2 T cell receptor beta chains listed below, sequenced in a study of monozygotic twins with inflammatory bowel disease (dated by TCRdb to about 2019). Library generation was performed with 5' RACE. TCRdb shows the sequencer as Illumina HiSeq 2500. TCRdb reprocessed the reads into one record per CDR3 protein sequence, lacking DNA. The sample table holds roughly 300,000 distinct CDR3 sequences. Of the sample, roughly 5.8% falls within the top ten clones. Material: blood. The receptors here all came from a human donor with ulcerative colitis or Crohn's disease, or a healthy co-twin of an affected twin (not recorded which).

The CDR3: CASSSIVNRESYEQYF. This chain uses TRBV27 with TRBJ2-7. The CDR3 loop spans 16 amino acids. Germline V gene data show CDR1 as MNHEY and CDR2 as SMNVEV (reference sequence).

The chain carries TRBV27 and TRBJ2-5; without DNA, the TCRdb call of TRBD2 cannot be checked. The CDR3 consists of 17 residues. Germline loops: CDR1 MNHEY, CDR2 SMNVEV (reference sequence). CDR3 amino acids: CASSPRGSQGHHRTQYF.